This TCR beta chain was sequenced for a study of T-cell reconstitution after alpha-beta-depleted transplantation in children. The junction had 8 bases not matched to a gene; V was cut back by 3 bases and J by 5 bases. This CDR3 region has 15 residues. The germline V gene encodes CDR1 DFQATT and CDR2 SNEGSKA (reference sequence). Library preparation (for TCRbeta) was performed with unique molecular identifiers. Each CDR3 protein gets one entry after TCRdb re-called the PCR reads with MiXCR. The profile shows 550,000 to 600,000 distinct CDR3 sequences, roughly 23% of them singletons. This clonotype was detected a few times. The antigen remains unidentified. Study-level results: Newly produced T cells mostly provided counts and TCRbeta diversity after one year, as hyperexpanded clones declined. Several hundred rapidly expanded clones from non-depleted graft cells reportedly supplied alpha-beta T cells about two months post-transplant.

V gene TRBV20-1 combines with J gene TRBJ2-3; 10 nucleotides align to TRBD2. The receptor comes from a boy under three years old who had a stem cell transplant for acute myeloid leukemia, so the T cells may come from the graft donor. Sequenced here: PBMCs, mostly from graft donor cells, sampled 360 days after TCRalphabeta/CD19-depleted stem cell transplant. DNA for the CDR3: TGCAGTGCTAGTCTAGCGGGGGCTCTCGGAGATACGCAGTATTTT. Translating gives CSASLAGALGDTQYF.